This TCR beta chain was retrieved from a study of OX40 agonist ivuxolimab in advanced cancers. Study-wide results and caveats: Expanded clones were, on average, more numerous in CD8+ T cells than in CD4+.

Excluded were patients having autoimmune disease history or systemic immunosuppression. For this clone: Its antigen remains unidentified.

The data were produced by immunoSEQ multiplex PCR, yet TCRdb's version contains in-frame clones alone and is incomplete. The sample contains 90,000 to 100,000 clones, around nine tenths of which appear only once. CDR3 size: 15 residues. V was trimmed by 5 bases and J by 7 bases, leaving 20 bases between them. Germline V lookup: CDR1 SEHNR, CDR2 FQNEAQ (reference sequence). The chain couples TRBV7-9 to TRBJ1-2; D call uncertain. The receptor comes from an adult with an advanced solid tumor such as melanoma, head and neck, liver or kidney cancer. Sample: CD4+ or CD8+ T cells sorted from blood, taken in a trial of the OX40 agonist ivuxolimab. The CDR3: CASSPSLSSWGGYTF. The CDR3 coding sequence is TGTGCCAGCAGCCCCTCCTTGAGCAGTTGGGGTGGCTACACCTTC. Looking up the rest from reference TRBV7-9 and TRBJ1-2 gives the full variable domain: DTGVSQNPRHKITKRGQNVTFRCDPISEHNRLYWYRQTLGQGPEFLTYFQNEAQLEKSRLLSDRFSAERPKGSFSTLEIQRTEQGDSAMYLCASSPSLSSWGGYTFGSGTRLTVV.